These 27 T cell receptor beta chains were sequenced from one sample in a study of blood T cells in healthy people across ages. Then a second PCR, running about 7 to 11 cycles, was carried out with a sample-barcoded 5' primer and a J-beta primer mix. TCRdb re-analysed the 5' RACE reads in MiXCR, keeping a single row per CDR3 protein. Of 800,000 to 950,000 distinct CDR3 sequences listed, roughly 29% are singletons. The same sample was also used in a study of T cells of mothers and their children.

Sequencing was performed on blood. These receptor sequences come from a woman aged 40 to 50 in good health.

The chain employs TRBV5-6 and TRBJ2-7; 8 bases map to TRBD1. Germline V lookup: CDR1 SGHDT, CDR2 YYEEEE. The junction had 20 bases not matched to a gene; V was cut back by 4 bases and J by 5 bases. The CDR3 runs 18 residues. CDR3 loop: CASSPMWQGALPFDEQYF. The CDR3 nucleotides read TGTGCCAGCAGCCCTATGTGGCAGGGGGCTTTACCCTTCGACGAGCAGTACTTC. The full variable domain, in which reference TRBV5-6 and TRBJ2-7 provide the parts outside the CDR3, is DAGVTQSPTHLIKTRGQQVTLRCSPKSGHDTVSWYQQALGQGPQFIFQYYEEEERQRGNFPDRFSGHQFPNYSSELNVNALLLGDSALYLCASSPMWQGALPFDEQYFGPGTRLTVT.

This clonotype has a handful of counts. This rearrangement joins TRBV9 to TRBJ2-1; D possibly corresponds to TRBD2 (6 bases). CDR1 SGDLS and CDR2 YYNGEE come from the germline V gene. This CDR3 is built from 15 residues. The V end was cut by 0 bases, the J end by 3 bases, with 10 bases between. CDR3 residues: CASSVAAGFYNEQFF. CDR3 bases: TGTGCCAGCAGCGTAGCTGCGGGGTTCTACAATGAGCAGTTCTTC.

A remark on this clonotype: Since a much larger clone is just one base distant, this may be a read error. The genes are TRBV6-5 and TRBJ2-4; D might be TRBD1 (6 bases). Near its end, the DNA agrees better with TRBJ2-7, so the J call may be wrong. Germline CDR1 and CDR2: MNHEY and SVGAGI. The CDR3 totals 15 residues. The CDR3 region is CASRLTGHLTYEQYF. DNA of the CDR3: TGTGCCAGCAGGTTGACAGGCCACCTTACCTACGAGCAGTACTTC.

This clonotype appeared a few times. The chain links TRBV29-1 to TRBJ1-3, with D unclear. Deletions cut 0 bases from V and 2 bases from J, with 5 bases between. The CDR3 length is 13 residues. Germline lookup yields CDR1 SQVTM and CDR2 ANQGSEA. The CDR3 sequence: CSVEEQTGNTIYF. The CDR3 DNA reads TGCAGCGTTGAAGAACAGACTGGAAACACCATATATTTT.

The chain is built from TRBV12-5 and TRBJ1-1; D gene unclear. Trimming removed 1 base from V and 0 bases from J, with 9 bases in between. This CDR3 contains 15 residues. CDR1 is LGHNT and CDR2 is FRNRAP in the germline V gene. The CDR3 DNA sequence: TGTGCTAGTGGTTTGGACACTAGGGTGAACACTGAAGCTTTCTTT. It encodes CASGLDTRVNTEAFF. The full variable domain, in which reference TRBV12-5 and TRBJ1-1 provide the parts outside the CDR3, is DARVTQTPRHKVTEMGQEVTMRCQPILGHNTVFWYRQTMMQGLELLAYFRNRAPLDDSGMPKDRFSAEMPDATLATLKIQPSEPRDSAVYFCASGLDTRVNTEAFFGQGTRLTVV.

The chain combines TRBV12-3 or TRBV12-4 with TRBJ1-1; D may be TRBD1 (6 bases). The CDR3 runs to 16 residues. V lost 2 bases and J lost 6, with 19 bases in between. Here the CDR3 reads CASSLNGRYRAPEAFF. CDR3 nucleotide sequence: TGTGCCAGCAGTTTAAACGGGCGATACAGGGCTCCTGAAGCTTTCTTT.

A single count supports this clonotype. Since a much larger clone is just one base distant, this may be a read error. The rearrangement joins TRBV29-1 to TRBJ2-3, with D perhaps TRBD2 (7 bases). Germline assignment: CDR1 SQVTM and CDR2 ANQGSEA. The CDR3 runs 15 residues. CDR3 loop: CGVVGGGTSTDTQYF. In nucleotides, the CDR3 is TGCGGCGTTGTTGGGGGGGGCACTAGCACAGATACGCAGTATTTT.

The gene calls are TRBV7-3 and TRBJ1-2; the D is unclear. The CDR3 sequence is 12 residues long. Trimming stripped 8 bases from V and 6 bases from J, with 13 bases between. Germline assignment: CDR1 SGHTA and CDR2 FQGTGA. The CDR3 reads CASGVGSDGYTF. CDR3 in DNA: TGTGCCAGCGGTGTGGGGTCTGATGGCTACACCTTC.

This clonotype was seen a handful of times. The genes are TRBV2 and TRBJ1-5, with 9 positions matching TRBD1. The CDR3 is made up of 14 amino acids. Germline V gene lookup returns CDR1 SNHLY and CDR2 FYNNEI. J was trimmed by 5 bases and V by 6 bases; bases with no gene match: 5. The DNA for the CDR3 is TGTGCCAGCAGCAAGGACAGGGGTGATCAGCCCCAGCATTTT. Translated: CASSKDRGDQPQHF.

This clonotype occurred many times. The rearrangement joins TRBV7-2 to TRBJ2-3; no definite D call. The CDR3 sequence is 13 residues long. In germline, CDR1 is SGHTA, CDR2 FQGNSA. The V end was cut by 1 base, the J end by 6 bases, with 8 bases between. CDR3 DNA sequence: TGTGCCAGCAGCTTAGGCAACGGGGATACGCAGTATTTT. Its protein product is CASSLGNGDTQYF.

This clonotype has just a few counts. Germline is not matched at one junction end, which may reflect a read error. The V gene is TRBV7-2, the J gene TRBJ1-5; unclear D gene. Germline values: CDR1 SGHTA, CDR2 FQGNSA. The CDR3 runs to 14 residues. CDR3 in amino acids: CASRFILGNQPQHF. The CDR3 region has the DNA TGTGCCAGCCGCTTCATTCTGGGCAATCAGCCCCAGCATTTT.

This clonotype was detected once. The CDR3 DNA sequence: TGTGCCAGCAGCGTCAACGTATGGGAGACCCAGTACTTC. This sequence encodes CASSVNVWETQYF. The rearrangement joins TRBV7-9 to TRBJ2-5; unclear D gene. The CDR3 contains 13 residues. Germline values: CDR1 SEHNR, CDR2 FQNEAQ (reference sequence). Trimming took off 5 bases at V and 5 bases at J, with 12 bases between the two ends.

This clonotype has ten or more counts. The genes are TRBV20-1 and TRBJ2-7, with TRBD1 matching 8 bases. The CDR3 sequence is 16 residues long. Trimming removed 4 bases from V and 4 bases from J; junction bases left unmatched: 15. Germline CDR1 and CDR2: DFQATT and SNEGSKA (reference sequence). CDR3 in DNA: TGCAGTGCTACCCCGATCGGGTTACAGGGGGGTTACGAGCAGTACTTC. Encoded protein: CSATPIGLQGGYEQYF.

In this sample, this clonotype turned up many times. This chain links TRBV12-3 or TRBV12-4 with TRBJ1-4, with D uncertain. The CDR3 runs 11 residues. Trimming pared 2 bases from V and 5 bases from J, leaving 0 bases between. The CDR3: CASSLNEKLFF. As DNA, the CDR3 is TGTGCCAGCAGTTTAAATGAAAAACTGTTTTTT.

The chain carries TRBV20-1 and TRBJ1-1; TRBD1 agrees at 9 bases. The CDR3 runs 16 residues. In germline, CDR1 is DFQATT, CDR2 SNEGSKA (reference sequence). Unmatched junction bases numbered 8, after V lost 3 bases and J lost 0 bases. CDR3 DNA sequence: TGCAGTGCTAGGGACCTACAGGGGGCAGTGAACACTGAAGCTTTCTTT. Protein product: CSARDLQGAVNTEAFF.

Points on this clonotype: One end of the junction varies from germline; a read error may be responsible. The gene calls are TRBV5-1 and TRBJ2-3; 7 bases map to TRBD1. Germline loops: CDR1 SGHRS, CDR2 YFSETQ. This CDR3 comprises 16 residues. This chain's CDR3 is CASRLVGTVNTDTRYF. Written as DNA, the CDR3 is TGCGCCAGCAGACTGGTCGGGACAGTTAACACAGATACGCGGTATTTT.

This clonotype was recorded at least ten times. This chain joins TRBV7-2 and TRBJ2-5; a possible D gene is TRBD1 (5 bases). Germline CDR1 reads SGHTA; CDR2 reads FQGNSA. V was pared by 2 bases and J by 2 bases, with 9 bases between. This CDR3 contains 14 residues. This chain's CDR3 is CASSLPTGQETQYF. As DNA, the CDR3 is TGTGCCAGCAGCTTACCCACAGGTCAAGAGACCCAGTACTTC.

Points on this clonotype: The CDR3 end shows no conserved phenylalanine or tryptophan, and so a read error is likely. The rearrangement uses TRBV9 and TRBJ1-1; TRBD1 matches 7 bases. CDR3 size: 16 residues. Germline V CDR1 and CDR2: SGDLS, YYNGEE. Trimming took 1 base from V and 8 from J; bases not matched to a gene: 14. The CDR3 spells CASSVNQRGQDPEAFS. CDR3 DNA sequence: TGTGCCAGCAGCGTAAATCAAAGGGGGCAAGATCCGGAAGCTTTCTCT.

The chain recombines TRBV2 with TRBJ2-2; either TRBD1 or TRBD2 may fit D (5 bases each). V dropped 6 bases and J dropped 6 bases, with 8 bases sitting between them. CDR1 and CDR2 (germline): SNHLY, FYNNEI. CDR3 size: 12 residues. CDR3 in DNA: TGTGCCAGCAGCCGGGACGCCGGGGAGCTGTTTTTT. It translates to CASSRDAGELFF.

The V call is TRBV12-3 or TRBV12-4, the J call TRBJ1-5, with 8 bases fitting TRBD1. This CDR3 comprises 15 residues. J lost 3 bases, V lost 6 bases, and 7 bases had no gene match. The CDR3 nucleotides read TGTGCCAGCAGCCAAGGACAGGGAACCAATCAGCCCCAGCATTTT. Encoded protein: CASSQGQGTNQPQHF.

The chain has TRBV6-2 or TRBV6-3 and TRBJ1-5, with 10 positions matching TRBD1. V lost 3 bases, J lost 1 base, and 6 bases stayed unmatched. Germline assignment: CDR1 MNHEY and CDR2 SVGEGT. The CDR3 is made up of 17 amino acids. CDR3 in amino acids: CASSYDVDRGSNQPQHF. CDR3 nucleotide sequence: TGTGCCAGCAGTTATGATGTGGACAGGGGGAGCAATCAGCCCCAGCATTTT.

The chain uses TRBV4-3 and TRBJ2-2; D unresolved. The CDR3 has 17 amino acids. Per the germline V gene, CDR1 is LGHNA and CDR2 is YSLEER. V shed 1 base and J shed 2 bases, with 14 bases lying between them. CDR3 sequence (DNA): TGCGCCAGCAGCCAAGTAGCTCCGCTTGGCAACACCGGGGAGCTGTTTTTT. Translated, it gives CASSQVAPLGNTGELFF.

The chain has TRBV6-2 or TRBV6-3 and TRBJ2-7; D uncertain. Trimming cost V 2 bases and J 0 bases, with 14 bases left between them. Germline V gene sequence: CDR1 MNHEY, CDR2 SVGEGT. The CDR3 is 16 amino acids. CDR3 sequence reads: CASSYGSRINSYEQYF. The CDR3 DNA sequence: TGTGCCAGCAGTTACGGCTCGCGGATCAACTCCTACGAGCAGTACTTC.

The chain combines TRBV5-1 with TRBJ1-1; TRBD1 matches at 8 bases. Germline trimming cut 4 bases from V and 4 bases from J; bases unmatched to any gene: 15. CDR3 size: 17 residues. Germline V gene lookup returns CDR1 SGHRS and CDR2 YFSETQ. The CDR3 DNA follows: TGCGCCAGCAGCCTGATAACTGGACAGGGCGCGGGCACTGAAGCTTTCTTT. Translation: CASSLITGQGAGTEAFF.

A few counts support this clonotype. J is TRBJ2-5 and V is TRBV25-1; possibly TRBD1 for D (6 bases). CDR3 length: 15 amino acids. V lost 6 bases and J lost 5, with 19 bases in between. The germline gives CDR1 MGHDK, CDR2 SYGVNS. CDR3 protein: CASSGVGAGRETQYF. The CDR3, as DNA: TGTGCCAGCAGCGGCGTGGGGGCAGGGCGGGAGACCCAGTACTTC.

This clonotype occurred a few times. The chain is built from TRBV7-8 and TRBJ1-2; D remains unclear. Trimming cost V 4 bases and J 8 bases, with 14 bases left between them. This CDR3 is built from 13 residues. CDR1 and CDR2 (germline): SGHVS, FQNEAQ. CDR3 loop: CASSSPAREGYTF. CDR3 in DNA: TGTGCCAGCAGCTCTCCGGCTCGAGAGGGCTACACCTTC.

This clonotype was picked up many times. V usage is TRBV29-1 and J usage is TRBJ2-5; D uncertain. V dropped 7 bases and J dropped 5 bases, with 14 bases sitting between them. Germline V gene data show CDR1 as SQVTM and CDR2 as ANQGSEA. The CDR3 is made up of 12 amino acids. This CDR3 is CSGNKGRETQYF. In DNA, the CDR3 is TGCAGCGGGAACAAAGGAAGGGAGACCCAGTACTTC. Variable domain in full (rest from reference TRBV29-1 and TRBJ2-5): SAVISQKPSRDICQRGTSLTIQCQVDSQVTMMFWYRQQPGQSLTLIATANQGSEATYESGFVIDKFPISRPNLTFSTLTVSNMSPEDSSIYLCSGNKGRETQYFGPGTRLLVL.